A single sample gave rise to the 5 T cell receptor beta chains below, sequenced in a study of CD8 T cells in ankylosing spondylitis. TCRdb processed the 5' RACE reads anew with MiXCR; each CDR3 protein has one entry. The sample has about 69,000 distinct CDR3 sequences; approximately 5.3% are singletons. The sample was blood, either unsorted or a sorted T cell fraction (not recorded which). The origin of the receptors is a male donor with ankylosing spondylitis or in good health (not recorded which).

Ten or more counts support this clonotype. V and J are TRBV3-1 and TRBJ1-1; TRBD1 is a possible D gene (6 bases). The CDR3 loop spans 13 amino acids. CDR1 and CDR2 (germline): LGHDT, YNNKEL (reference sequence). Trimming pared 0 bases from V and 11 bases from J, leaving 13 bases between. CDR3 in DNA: TGTGCCAGCAGCCAAGAGGGACATTCCCGGGCTTTCTTT. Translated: CASSQEGHSRAFF. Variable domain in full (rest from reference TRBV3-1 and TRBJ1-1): DTAVSQTPKYLVTQMGNDKSIKCEQNLGHDTMYWYKQDSKKFLKIMFSYNNKELIINETVPNRFSPKSPDKAHLNLHINSLELGDSAVYFCASSQEGHSRAFFGQGTRLTVV.

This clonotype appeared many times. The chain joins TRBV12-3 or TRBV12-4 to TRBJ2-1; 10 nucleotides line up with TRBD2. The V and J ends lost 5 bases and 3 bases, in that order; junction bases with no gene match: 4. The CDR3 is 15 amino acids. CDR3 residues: CASSSSGGFYNEQFF. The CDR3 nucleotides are TGTGCCAGCAGTAGTAGCGGGGGGTTCTACAATGAGCAGTTCTTC.

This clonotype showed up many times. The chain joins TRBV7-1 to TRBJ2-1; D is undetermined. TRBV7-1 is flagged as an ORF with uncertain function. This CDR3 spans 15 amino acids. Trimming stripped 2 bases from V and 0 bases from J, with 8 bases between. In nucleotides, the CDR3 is TGTGCCAGCAGCTCATCCCCTTTCTCCTACAATGAGCAGTTCTTC. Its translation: CASSSSPFSYNEQFF.

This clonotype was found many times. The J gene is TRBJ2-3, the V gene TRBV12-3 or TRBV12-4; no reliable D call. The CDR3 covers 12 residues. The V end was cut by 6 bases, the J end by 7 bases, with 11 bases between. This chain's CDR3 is CASSSQPNTQYF. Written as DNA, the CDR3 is TGTGCCAGCAGCTCCCAACCTAATACGCAGTATTTT.

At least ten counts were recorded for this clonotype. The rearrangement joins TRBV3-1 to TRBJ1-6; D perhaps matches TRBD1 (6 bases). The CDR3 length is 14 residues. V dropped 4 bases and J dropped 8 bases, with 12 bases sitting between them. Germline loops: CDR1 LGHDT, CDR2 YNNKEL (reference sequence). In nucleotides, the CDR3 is TGTGCCAGCAGCCCGGACAGTTCTGATTCACCCCTCCACTTT. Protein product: CASSPDSSDSPLHF.